The following is a T cell receptor beta chain sequence with its context. The antigen is undetermined. Described treatment: approximately 11-day PBMC culture with coronavirus spike peptide pools or control peptides (ViraFEST assay). From the unexposed donor, CD4+ T cells were collected ahead of the COVID-19 pandemic (2011-2018). Four cold-coronavirus spikes, along with SARS-CoV-2 S/N, were used to probe unexposed-donor CD4+ T cells, cells permitting. The record originates from a study of vaccination and CD4 T cells after COVID-19. On the study more broadly: Post-vaccine sampling followed dose two by a median roughly 76 days (range 14 to 241). Findings and caveats of the study: SARS-CoV-2-reactive clonotypes showed a nonsignificant median rise from approximately 21 to 40. Only post-vaccination samples contained a median approximately 84% of the reactive clones in convalescent patients.

An Oncomine TCR Beta short-read assay was used to sequence the DNA from cultured CD4+ T cells. MiXCR, run by TCRdb on the PCR reads, gives a single entry per CDR3 protein. Of 7,000 or so distinct CDR3 sequences listed, 47% are singletons. This sequence originates from a human donor in good health. The sample taken for sequencing was CD4+ T cells from blood, cultured in vitro.

The CDR3 DNA sequence: TGTGCCAGCAGCTTAGCAGGACAGAACACTGAAGCTTTCTTT. Translating it yields CASSLAGQNTEAFF. The chain carries TRBV11-3 and TRBJ1-1, with D tentatively TRBD1 (5 bases). Trimming pared 1 base from V and 1 base from J, leaving 7 bases between. This CDR3 has 14 residues. The germline gives CDR1 SGHNT, CDR2 YENEEA.